This TCR beta chain was obtained from a study of the immune and genomic landscape of osteosarcoma. Broader study findings: Productive clonality was low overall, averaging roughly 0.087, maximum 0.3 to 0.35. Compared with cold C1, the hot C3 cluster had higher, still-low clonality.

The CDR3 has 14 amino acids. J lost 4 bases, V lost 4 bases, and 5 bases had no gene match. Germline CDR1 and CDR2: SGHAT and FQNNGV. About this clone itself: What it binds is not known.

Primary, local recurrence and metastasis osteosarcoma tumors were taken after treatment from poor-prognosis patients. The assay was immunoSEQ multiplex PCR, and TCRdb's table has in-frame clones only and misses some. The sample consists of some 5,200 clones, 77% of them appearing once. The sequencing input was osteosarcoma tumor tissue from the lung. This chain joins TRBV11-2 and TRBJ1-1; TRBD1 matches 8 bases. The source is a human donor with osteosarcoma. The CDR3 reads CASSSGGWGTEAFF. The CDR3 DNA is TGTGCCAGCAGCTCAGGGGGCTGGGGCACTGAAGCTTTCTTT.